These T cell receptor beta chains were read from a single sample in a study of T-cell memory formation after mild COVID-19. TCRdb processed the 5' RACE reads anew with MiXCR; each CDR3 protein has one entry. This table has a few hundred thousand distinct CDR3 sequences, roughly 15% appearing once. The sequenced sample consisted of PBMCs or a T cell subset sorted from them (not recorded which). These receptors were obtained from a man younger than 35 who had mild COVID-19 (a few samples of this study predate the infection). Cell type and time point are not known. Both conserved end residues are part of each CDR3.

v_call	cdr3_aa
TRBV5-1	CASSLVGPHEQYF
TRBV4-3	CASSQDLGSPAQNIQYF
TRBV29-1	CSVERNTGELFF
TRBV4-1	CASSQGNQPQHF
TRBV7-9	CASSLVSVNTEAFF
TRBV7-9	CASRYTETGTQYF
TRBV7-8	CASSPGTGYTGELFF
TRBV7-9	CASSSGSAYGYTF
TRBV7-6	CASSADRGPKTQYF
TRBV5-1	CASRYSTSGDQTQYF
TRBV29-1	CSAGTGGIDTQYF
TRBV12-3/TRBV12-4	CASSLELGRFNQPQHF
TRBV7-6	CASSLRDTDYTDTQYF
TRBV7-7	CASSLGGQGQETQYF
TRBV6-2/TRBV6-3	CASSYNSYEQYF
TRBV19	CATTKEDRYNEQFF
TRBV7-9	CASSRDGDTEAFF
TRBV7-2	CASSPPGRLNTEAFF
TRBV5-1	CASSSPRDRITDTQYF
TRBV6-2/TRBV6-3	CASSHGTPTDTQYF
TRBV11-2	CASSEGDRAHEKLFF
TRBV5-1	CASSSLNPGKTEAFF
TRBV30	CAWSTGSGELFF
TRBV14	CASSQDRSSGVQETQYF
TRBV4-1	CASSQVGGDRGYEQYF
TRBV27	CASSPYGGQDNEQFF
TRBV6-6	CASSYRRGDYEQYF
TRBV7-2	CASSSAGLNSYEQYF